This T cell receptor (beta chain) originates from a study of blood T cell repertoires in COVID-19. Study-level background: Acute-phase and convalescent COVID-19 samples originated in the United States, Italy and Spain. Sources were T cells, B-cell-depleted T cells, or PBMCs; the material itself was cDNA or gDNA.

Per the original data handling: Estimation of nucleated cell counts relied on the amplification of reference gene primers. Clones were sequenced by immunoSEQ multiplex PCR, and TCRdb holds only the in-frame ones, with some missing. V and J calls and clone size are copied from that table; D and trimming were computed from the DNA. Of 90,000 to 110,000 clones in the sample, 75% to 90% were seen once. The CDR3 extends over 16 amino acids. V lost 0 bases to trimming and J lost 6 bases; unmatched junction nucleotides: 5. Germline CDR1 and CDR2: KGHSH and LQKENI. The sample taken for sequencing was peripheral blood. The receptor was isolated from a woman aged 55-70 years with acute or convalescent COVID-19. The V call is TRBV18, the J call TRBJ2-1, with 10 bases that match TRBD2. CDR3 DNA sequence: TGTGCCAGCTCACCACCAAGAGCGGGAGGGGGCAATGAGCAGTTCTTC. Encoded protein: CASSPPRAGGGNEQFF.